The 20 T cell receptor beta chains given below trace back to one sample, sequenced in a study of CD8 T cell repertoires and HIV-1 epitope variants. These receptors have no known antigen. Here immunoSEQ multiplex PCR was the method, and the copy in TCRdb shows in-frame clones only, minus some. The sample lists some 5,600 clones; less than 75% were seen once. Material: cultured CD8+ T cells derived from PBMCs. The receptors stem from a male donor with HIV.

The V gene is TRBV5-1, the J gene TRBJ1-1; TRBD1 matches at 9 bases. This CDR3 has 15 residues. Germline CDR1 is SGHRS and CDR2 is YFSETQ. With 0 bases clipped from V and 5 bases from J, the junction kept 5 bases outside the gene matches. CDR3: CASSLAGQGWTEAFF. CDR3 coding DNA: TGCGCCAGCAGCTTGGCGGGACAGGGATGGACTGAAGCTTTCTTT. The entire variable domain, with the rest obtained from reference TRBV5-1 and TRBJ1-1, is as follows: KAGVTQTPRYLIKTRGQQVTLSCSPISGHRSVSWYQQTPGQGLQFLFEYFSETQRNKGNFPGRFSGRQFSNSRSEMNVSTLELGDSALYLCASSLAGQGWTEAFFGQGTRLTVV.

The chain joins TRBV4-1 to TRBJ2-7, with 8 bases identical to TRBD2. The CDR3 totals 16 residues. Per germline, CDR1 MGHRA and CDR2 YSYEKL. V lost 0 bases, J lost 5 bases, and 9 bases stayed unmatched. The CDR3 spells CASSQDLGIAGNEQYF. The CDR3 nucleotides read TGCGCCAGCAGCCAAGATTTAGGAATAGCGGGGAACGAGCAGTACTTC.

This clone showed up just a few times. The V and J genes are TRBV27 and TRBJ1-5; TRBD1 is a possible D gene (5 bases). The CDR3 loop spans 14 amino acids. V lost 2 bases, J lost 3 bases, and 8 bases lay in between. Germline V lookup: CDR1 MNHEY, CDR2 SMNVEV (reference sequence). DNA for the CDR3: TGTGCCAGCAGTTTAAGGGGAGACAATCAGCCCCAGCATTTT. This translates into CASSLRGDNQPQHF.

This clone was seen a few times. This chain joins TRBV6-1 and TRBJ1-5; D gene uncertain. The germline V and J ends were trimmed by 8 bases and 3 bases, with 11 bases remaining between them. The length of the CDR3 is 13 residues. Germline lookup yields CDR1 MNHNS and CDR2 SASEGT. Here the CDR3 DNA reads TGTGCCAGCTCCGAGAACCTCAATCAGCCCCAGCATTTT. Translation gives CASSENLNQPQHF.

J is TRBJ1-1 and V is TRBV19, with TRBD1 identical over 8 bases. This CDR3 spans 17 amino acids. CDR1 is LNHDA, CDR2 SQIVND, per germline (reference sequence). Trimming at V came to 3 bases and at J to 0 bases, leaving 9 bases not matched to a gene. The CDR3 DNA follows: TGTGCCAGTAGTATCGAGGGGACAGGTTACATGAACACTGAAGCTTTCTTT. It codes for CASSIEGTGYMNTEAFF. Variable domain in full (rest from reference TRBV19 and TRBJ1-1): DGGITQSPKYLFRKEGQNVTLSCEQNLNHDAMYWYRQDPGQGLRLIYYSQIVNDFQKGDIAEGYSVSREKKESFPLTVTSAQKNPTAFYLCASSIEGTGYMNTEAFFGQGTRLTVV.

This chain's CDR3 is CASSFTDDNYGYTF. The CDR3 nucleotides are TGTGCCAGCAGCTTTACAGATGATAACTATGGCTACACCTTC. The chain combines TRBV5-5 with TRBJ1-2; D gene uncertain. Trimming took off 2 bases at V and 1 base at J, with 9 bases between the two ends. This CDR3 is built from 14 residues. CDR1 and CDR2 (germline): SGHKS, YYEKEE (reference sequence).

The chain joins TRBV5-8 to TRBJ2-6; D remains unclear. Per the germline V gene, CDR1 is SGHTS and CDR2 is YDEGEE. V was shortened by 1 base and J by 4 bases, with 6 bases between the two germline ends. The length of the CDR3 is 14 residues. CDR3 region: CASSLYPGANVLTF. Written as DNA, the CDR3 is TGTGCCAGCAGCTTGTATCCGGGGGCCAACGTCCTGACTTTC.

The rearrangement joins TRBV5-1 to TRBJ2-3, with TRBD2 identical over 11 bases. Trimming cost V 2 bases and J 5 bases; bases outside gene matches: 10. The CDR3 loop spans 17 amino acids. Germline assignment: CDR1 SGHRS and CDR2 YFSETQ. This CDR3 reads CASSFISGGASGDTQYF. The CDR3 bases are TGCGCCAGCAGCTTTATTAGCGGGGGGGCCTCCGGAGATACGCAGTATTTT.

This clone was seen a few times. This chain links TRBV28 with TRBJ2-7; 8 nucleotides agree with TRBD1. The CDR3 extends over 13 amino acids. CDR1 is MDHEN, CDR2 SYDVKM, per germline. Losses at the gene ends were 7 bases for V and 5 bases for J; bases not matched to a gene: 7. The CDR3 DNA follows: TGTGCCAGCAAGGACAGGGTAATCAACGAGCAGTACTTC. The encoded protein is CASKDRVINEQYF.

The J gene is TRBJ2-3, the V gene TRBV28; unclear D gene. Deletions cut 2 bases from V and 2 bases from J, with 8 bases between. This CDR3 has 14 amino acids. Germline CDR1 MDHEN, CDR2 SYDVKM. The CDR3 DNA reads TGTGCCAGCAGTTTAGGGCATAACACAGATACGCAGTATTTT. Residues: CASSLGHNTDTQYF. The entire variable domain, with the rest obtained from reference TRBV28 and TRBJ2-3, is as follows: DVKVTQSSRYLVKRTGEKVFLECVQDMDHENMFWYRQDPGLGLRLIYFSYDVKMKEKGDIPEGYSVSREKKERFSLILESASTNQTSMYLCASSLGHNTDTQYFGPGTRLTVL.

This clone was seen a handful of times. CDR3: CASSYAGGYEQYF. The CDR3 DNA follows: TGTGCCAGCAGTTATGCGGGAGGGTACGAGCAGTACTTC. V usage is TRBV6-5 and J usage is TRBJ2-7; 9 nucleotides agree with TRBD2. Looked up from germline, CDR1 is MNHEY and CDR2 is SVGAGI. Trimming cost V 3 bases and J 4 bases; bases outside gene matches: 1. The CDR3 loop spans 13 amino acids.

The chain couples TRBV28 to TRBJ1-1, with D uncertain. CDR1 MDHEN and CDR2 SYDVKM come from the germline V gene. The CDR3 has 14 residues. V was trimmed by 10 bases and J by 5 bases, leaving 20 bases between them. In DNA form, the CDR3 reads TGTGCCATCAGCCCCTGGGATCCCAAAACTGAAGCTTTCTTT. Translation: CAISPWDPKTEAFF.

The rearrangement joins TRBV2 to TRBJ1-2; D remains unclear. Germline V lookup: CDR1 SNHLY, CDR2 FYNNEI. The CDR3 extends over 13 amino acids. V lost 6 bases to trimming and J lost 4 bases, with 12 bases between them. For the CDR3, the DNA is TGTGCCAGCAGCTTCGGACGGGGCTATGGCTACACCTTC. Translation gives CASSFGRGYGYTF.

V usage is TRBV28 and J usage is TRBJ2-5, with 10 bases matching TRBD2. Germline CDR1 and CDR2: MDHEN and SYDVKM. V shed 6 bases and J 5 bases; nucleotides not matched to a gene: 3. The CDR3 is 13 amino acids. The CDR3 DNA follows: TGTGCCAGCAGCTCGACTAGCGGGGAGACCCAGTACTTC. Translation gives CASSSTSGETQYF.

This chain's CDR3 is CASSQTVSAGALDEQFF. CDR3 nucleotide sequence: TGTGCCAGCAGCCAAACGGTTTCAGCGGGAGCATTGGATGAGCAGTTCTTC. The chain links TRBV14 to TRBJ2-1; 8 bases fit TRBD2. The germline gives CDR1 SGHDN, CDR2 FVKESK. The CDR3 covers 17 residues. V dropped 2 bases and J dropped 8; count of bases not matched to a gene: 14.

This clone was seen only a few times. The V call is TRBV7-3, the J call TRBJ1-1; D call uncertain. This CDR3 comprises 15 residues. Germline lookup yields CDR1 SGHTA and CDR2 FQGTGA. Between the trimmed V and J ends, which lost 5 bases and 3 bases, there was a span of 16 bases. CDR3 in amino acids: CASSPTGGEHTEAFF. In DNA, the CDR3 is TGTGCCAGCAGCCCCACGGGTGGGGAGCACACTGAAGCTTTCTTT.

The gene calls are TRBV27 and TRBJ1-5, with D possibly matching TRBD1 (6 bases). The germline V and J ends were trimmed by 4 bases and 6 bases, with 13 bases remaining between them. In germline, CDR1 is MNHEY, CDR2 SMNVEV (reference sequence). The length of the CDR3 is 14 residues. The CDR3 coding sequence is TGTGCCAGCAGTTCCAGGGGCTTCGGTCAGCCCCAGCATTTT. Its protein product is CASSSRGFGQPQHF.

J is TRBJ2-1 and V is TRBV7-9; 9 bases are a match to TRBD2. This CDR3 region has 15 residues. Trimming cost V 6 bases and J 6 bases; bases outside gene matches: 9. From germline, CDR1 is SEHNR and CDR2 FQNEAQ (reference sequence). The DNA for the CDR3 is TGTGCCAGCAGGGAATCGGGACTAGCTCGCAATGAGCAGTTCTTC. Protein: CASRESGLARNEQFF.

The rearrangement uses TRBV19 and TRBJ2-1, with D uncertain. Germline values: CDR1 LNHDA, CDR2 SQIVND (reference sequence). V was cut by 3 bases and J by 10 bases, with 13 bases left in between. This CDR3 comprises 13 residues. The CDR3 nucleotides are TGTGCCAGTAGTATTCTCCTAAGCGCGGAGCAGTTCTTC. Encoded protein: CASSILLSAEQFF.

The table lists this clone with a few counts. This chain connects TRBV28 to TRBJ2-7; possibly TRBD2 for D (6 bases). Trimming left V 6 bases short and J 7 bases short, with 25 bases between. The germline V gene has CDR1 MDHEN and CDR2 SYDVKM. The CDR3 runs to 16 residues. The CDR3 loop is CASRLLDTSTGGEQYF. CDR3 nucleotides: TGTGCCAGCAGGCTTCTAGACACGTCCACTGGAGGGGAGCAGTACTTC. Complete variable domain (other parts from reference TRBV28 and TRBJ2-7): DVKVTQSSRYLVKRTGEKVFLECVQDMDHENMFWYRQDPGLGLRLIYFSYDVKMKEKGDIPEGYSVSREKKERFSLILESASTNQTSMYLCASRLLDTSTGGEQYFGPGTRLTVT.